The sequence of this T cell receptor (beta chain) was determined in a study of shared clonotypes between healthy human individuals. At the level of the study: For every donor, three CD4 naive, three CD4 memory, two CD8 naive and one CD8 memory plates were used. Study-wide results and caveats: Among several donors, approximately 5% of naive CD4 clonotypes were found in common.

Terminally differentiated effector memory CD45RA+ cells were excluded from the naive CD8 cells, which were CD45RO-negative and positively selected for CCR7. Donors were Caucasian adults residing in Nashville, Tennessee, USA. The CDR3 is 12 amino acids. In germline, CDR1 is SGHDT, CDR2 YYEEEE. About this clone: No antigen is known for it. At one end, the junction sequence differs from germline, possibly due to a read error.

The genomic DNA of each subset was split evenly across several immunoSEQ plates. Assay: immunoSEQ multiplex PCR; the TCRdb copy retains only in-frame clones and omits some. Among 2 million to 2.5 million clones, about 95% were seen once, and the ten largest hold approximately 1.2%. V and J are TRBV5-6 and TRBJ2-7; 8 bases map to TRBD1. The TCR sequence derives from a man between 18 and 35 years old in good health. The source material was naive CD8+ T cells sorted from blood. CDR3 region: CASSMGTGNARF. The DNA for the CDR3 is TGTGCCAGCAGCATGGGGACAGGAAACGCCCGCTTC.